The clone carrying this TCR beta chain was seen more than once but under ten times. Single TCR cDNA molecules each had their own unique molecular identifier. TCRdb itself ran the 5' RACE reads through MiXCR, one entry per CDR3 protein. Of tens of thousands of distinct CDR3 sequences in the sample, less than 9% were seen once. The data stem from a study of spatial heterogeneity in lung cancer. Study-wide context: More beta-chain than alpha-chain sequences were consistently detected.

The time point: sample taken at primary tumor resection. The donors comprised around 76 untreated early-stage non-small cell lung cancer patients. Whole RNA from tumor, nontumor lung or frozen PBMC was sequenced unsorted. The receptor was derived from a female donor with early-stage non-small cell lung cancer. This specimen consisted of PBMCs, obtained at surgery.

CDR3 coding DNA: TGTGCCAGCAGCCAACCCTTTCACCCGGGTAGCCCCCGCCCCTACGAGCAGTACTTC. Its translation is CASSQPFHPGSPRPYEQYF. This chain joins TRBV3-1 and TRBJ2-7; D gene uncertain. Germline V gene lookup returns CDR1 LGHDT and CDR2 YNNKEL (reference sequence). The CDR3 runs 19 residues. V shed 2 bases and J shed 2 bases, with 25 bases lying between them.